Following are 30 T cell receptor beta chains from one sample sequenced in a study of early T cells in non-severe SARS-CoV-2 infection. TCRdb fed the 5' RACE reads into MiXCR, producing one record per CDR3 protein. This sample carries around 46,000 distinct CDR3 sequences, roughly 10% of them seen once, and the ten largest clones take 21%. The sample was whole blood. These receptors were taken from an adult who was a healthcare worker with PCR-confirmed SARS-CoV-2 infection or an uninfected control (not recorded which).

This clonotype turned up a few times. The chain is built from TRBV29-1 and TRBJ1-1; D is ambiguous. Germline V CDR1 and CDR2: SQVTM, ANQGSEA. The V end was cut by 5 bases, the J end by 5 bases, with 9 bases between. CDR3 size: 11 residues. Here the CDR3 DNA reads TGCAGCGTTTGGACGCATACTGAAGCTTTCTTT. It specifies CSVWTHTEAFF.

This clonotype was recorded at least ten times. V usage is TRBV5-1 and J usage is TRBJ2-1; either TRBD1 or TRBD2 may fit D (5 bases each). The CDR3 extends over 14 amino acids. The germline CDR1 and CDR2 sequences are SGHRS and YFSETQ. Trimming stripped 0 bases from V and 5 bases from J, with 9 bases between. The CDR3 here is CASSLVGADNEQFF. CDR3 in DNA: TGCGCCAGCAGCTTGGTCGGGGCAGACAATGAGCAGTTCTTC.

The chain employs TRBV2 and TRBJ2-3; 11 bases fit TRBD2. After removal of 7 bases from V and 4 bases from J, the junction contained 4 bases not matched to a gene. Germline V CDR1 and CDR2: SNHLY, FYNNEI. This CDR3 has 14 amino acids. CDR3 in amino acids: CASIAGGEPDTQYF. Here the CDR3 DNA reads TGTGCCAGCATAGCGGGAGGGGAACCAGATACGCAGTATTTT.

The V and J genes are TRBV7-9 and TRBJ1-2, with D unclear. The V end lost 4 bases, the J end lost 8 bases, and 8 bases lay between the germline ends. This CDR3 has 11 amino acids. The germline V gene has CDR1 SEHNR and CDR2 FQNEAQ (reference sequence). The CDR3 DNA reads TGTGCCAGCAGCTCGCTAAGAGGCTACACCTTC. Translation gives CASSSLRGYTF.

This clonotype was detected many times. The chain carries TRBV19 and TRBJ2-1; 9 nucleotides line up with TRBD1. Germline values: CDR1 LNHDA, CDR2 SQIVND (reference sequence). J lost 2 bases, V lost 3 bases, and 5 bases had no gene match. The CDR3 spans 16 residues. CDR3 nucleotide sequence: TGTGCCAGTAGTATTCTTCGACAGGGGGCCTACAATGAGCAGTTCTTC. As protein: CASSILRQGAYNEQFF.

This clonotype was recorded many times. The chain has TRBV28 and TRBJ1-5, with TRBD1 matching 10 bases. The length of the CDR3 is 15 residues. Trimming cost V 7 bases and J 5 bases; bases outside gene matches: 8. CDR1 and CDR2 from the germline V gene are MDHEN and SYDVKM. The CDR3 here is CASTPTGQGHQPQHF. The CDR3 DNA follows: TGTGCCAGCACCCCGACGGGACAGGGGCATCAGCCCCAGCATTTT.

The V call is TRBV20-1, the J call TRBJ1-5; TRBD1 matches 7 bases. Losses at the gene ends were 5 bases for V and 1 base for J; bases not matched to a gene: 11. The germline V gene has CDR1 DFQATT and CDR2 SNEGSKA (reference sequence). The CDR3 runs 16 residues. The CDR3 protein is CSAPLIPTGSNQPQHF. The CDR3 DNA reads TGCAGTGCTCCCCTTATACCGACAGGGAGCAATCAGCCCCAGCATTTT.

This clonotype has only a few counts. This CDR3 is CSASDPGASGSYNEQFF. DNA of the CDR3: TGCAGTGCTAGTGACCCCGGGGCTAGCGGGAGCTACAATGAGCAGTTCTTC. The chain combines TRBV20-1 with TRBJ2-1, with TRBD2 matching 10 bases. V shed 3 bases, J shed 3 bases, and the junction held 11 bases outside the gene matches. The germline gives CDR1 DFQATT, CDR2 SNEGSKA (reference sequence). The CDR3 runs 17 residues.

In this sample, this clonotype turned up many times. The CDR3 is CASSLLWGKDTQYF. The CDR3, as DNA: TGTGCCAGCAGTTTATTGTGGGGGAAAGATACGCAGTATTTT. The rearrangement uses TRBV12-3 or TRBV12-4 and TRBJ2-3; tentatively, D is TRBD1 or TRBD2 (5 bases each). This CDR3 spans 14 amino acids. V lost 2 bases to trimming and J lost 5 bases, with 11 bases between them.

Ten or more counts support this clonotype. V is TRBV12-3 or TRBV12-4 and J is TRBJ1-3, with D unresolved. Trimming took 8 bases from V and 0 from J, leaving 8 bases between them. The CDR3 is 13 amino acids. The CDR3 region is CASSWTSGNTIYF. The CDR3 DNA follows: TGTGCCAGCTCTTGGACCTCTGGAAACACCATATATTTT.

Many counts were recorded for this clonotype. The CDR3 DNA reads as TGTGCCACCCAGGGAGGCACTGAAGCTTTCTTT. It translates to CATQGGTEAFF. This chain joins TRBV10-3 and TRBJ1-1; D perhaps matches TRBD1 (5 bases). The germline CDR1 and CDR2 sequences are ENHRY and SYGVKD. This CDR3 has 11 residues. Trimming removed 10 bases at V and 4 bases at J, with 10 bases between.

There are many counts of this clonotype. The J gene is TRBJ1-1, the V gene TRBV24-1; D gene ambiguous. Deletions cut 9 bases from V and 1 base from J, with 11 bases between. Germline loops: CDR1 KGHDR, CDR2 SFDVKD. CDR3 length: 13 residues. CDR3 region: CATRERGNTEAFF. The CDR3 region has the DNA TGTGCCACCCGGGAGCGGGGGAACACTGAAGCTTTCTTT.

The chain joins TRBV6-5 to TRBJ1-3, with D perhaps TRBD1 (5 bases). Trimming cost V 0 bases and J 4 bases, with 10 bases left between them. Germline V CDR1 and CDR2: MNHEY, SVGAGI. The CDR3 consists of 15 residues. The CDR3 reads CASSYSAGEGNTIYF. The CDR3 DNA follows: TGTGCCAGCAGTTACTCGGCGGGGGAAGGAAACACCATATATTTT.

CDR3 DNA: TGTGCCAGCAGCCACGGACAGGGAATAATAGGGGTGAAGACCCAGTACTTC. This encodes CASSHGQGIIGVKTQYF. The chain couples TRBV6-2 or TRBV6-3 to TRBJ2-5; 8 bases agree with TRBD1. V trimming: 6 bases; J trimming: 6 bases; junction bases outside the gene matches: 18. CDR3 length: 17 amino acids. CDR1 and CDR2 (germline): MNHEY, SVGEGT.

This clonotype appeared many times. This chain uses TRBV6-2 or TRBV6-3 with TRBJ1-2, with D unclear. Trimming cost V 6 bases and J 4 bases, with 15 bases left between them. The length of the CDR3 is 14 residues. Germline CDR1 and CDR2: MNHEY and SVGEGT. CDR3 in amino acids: CASSIAPYAYGYTF. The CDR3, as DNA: TGTGCCAGCAGCATCGCTCCCTACGCCTATGGCTACACCTTC.

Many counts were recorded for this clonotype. Here the CDR3 reads CASSSAQGTPNTEAFF. CDR3 nucleotides: TGTGCCAGCAGTTCTGCCCAAGGGACACCGAACACTGAAGCTTTCTTT. This chain joins TRBV28 and TRBJ1-1; D may be TRBD1 (6 bases). Germline CDR1 and CDR2: MDHEN and SYDVKM. V lost 4 bases and J lost 1, with 16 bases in between. The CDR3 runs 16 residues.

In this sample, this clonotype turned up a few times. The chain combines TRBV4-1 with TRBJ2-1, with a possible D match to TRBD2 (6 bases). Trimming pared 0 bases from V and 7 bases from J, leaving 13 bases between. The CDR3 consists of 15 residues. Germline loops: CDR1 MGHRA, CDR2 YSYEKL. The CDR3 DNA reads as TGCGCCAGCAGCCAAGAAGGAGGGTTTGGTAATGAGCAGTTCTTC. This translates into CASSQEGGFGNEQFF.

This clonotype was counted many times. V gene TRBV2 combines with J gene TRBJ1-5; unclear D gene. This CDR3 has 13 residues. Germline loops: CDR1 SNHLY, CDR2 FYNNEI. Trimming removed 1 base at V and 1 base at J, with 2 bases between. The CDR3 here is CASSEGSNQPQHF. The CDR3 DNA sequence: TGTGCCAGCAGTGAAGGGAGCAATCAGCCCCAGCATTTT.

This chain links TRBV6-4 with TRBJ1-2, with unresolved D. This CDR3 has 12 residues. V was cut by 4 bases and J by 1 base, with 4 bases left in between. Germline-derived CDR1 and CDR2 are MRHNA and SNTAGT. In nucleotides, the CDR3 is TGTGCCAGCAGTGTCCATAACTATGGCTACACCTTC. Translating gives CASSVHNYGYTF.

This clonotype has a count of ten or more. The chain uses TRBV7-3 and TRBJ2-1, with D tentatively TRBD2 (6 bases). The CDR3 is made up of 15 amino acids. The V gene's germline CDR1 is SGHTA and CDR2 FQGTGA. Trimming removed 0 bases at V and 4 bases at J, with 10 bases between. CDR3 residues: CASSLTSGPYNEQFF. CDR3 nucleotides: TGTGCCAGCAGCTTAACTAGCGGACCGTACAATGAGCAGTTCTTC.

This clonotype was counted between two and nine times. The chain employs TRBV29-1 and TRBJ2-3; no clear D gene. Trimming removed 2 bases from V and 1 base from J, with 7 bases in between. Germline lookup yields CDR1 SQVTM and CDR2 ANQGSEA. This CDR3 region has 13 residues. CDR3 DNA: TGCAGCGTTGAACTTGGAGGCACAGATACGCAGTATTTT. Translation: CSVELGGTDTQYF.

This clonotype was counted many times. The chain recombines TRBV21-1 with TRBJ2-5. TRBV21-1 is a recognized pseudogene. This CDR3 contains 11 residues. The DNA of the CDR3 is TGTGCCAGCCCCTTGGGAGAGACCCAGTACTTC. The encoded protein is CASPLGETQYF.

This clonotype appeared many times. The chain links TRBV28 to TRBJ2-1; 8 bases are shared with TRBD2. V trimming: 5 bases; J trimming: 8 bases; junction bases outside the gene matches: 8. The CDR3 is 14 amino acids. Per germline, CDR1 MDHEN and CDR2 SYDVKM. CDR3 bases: TGTGCCAGCAGTCCCGGGACTAGAGAGTATGAGCAGTTCTTC. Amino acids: CASSPGTREYEQFF.

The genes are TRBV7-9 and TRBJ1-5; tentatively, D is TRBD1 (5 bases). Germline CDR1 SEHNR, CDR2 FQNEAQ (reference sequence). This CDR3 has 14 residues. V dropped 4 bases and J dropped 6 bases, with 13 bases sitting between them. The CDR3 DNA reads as TGTGCCAGCAGCTCCGTTAATGGGGCTCAGCCCCAGCATTTT. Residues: CASSSVNGAQPQHF.

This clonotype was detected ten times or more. CDR3 protein: CASSLSGYEQYF. The CDR3, as DNA: TGTGCCAGCAGCTTGTCAGGGTACGAGCAGTACTTC. The chain joins TRBV5-8 to TRBJ2-7; D perhaps matches TRBD1 (5 bases). There are 12 residues in the CDR3. Germline CDR1 and CDR2: SGHTS and YDEGEE. V was trimmed by 1 base and J by 4 bases, leaving 6 bases between them.

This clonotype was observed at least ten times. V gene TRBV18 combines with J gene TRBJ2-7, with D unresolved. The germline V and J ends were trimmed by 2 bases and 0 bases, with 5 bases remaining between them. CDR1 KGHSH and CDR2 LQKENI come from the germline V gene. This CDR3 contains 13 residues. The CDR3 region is CASSPRNSYEQYF. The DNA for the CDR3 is TGTGCCAGCTCACCAAGGAACTCCTACGAGCAGTACTTC.

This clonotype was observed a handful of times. CDR3 loop: CASSYPQGTGELFF. CDR3 DNA sequence: TGTGCCAGCAGTTATCCACAGGGCACCGGGGAGCTGTTTTTT. J is TRBJ2-2 and V is TRBV28; D perhaps matches TRBD1 (6 bases). CDR1 is MDHEN and CDR2 is SYDVKM in the germline V gene. This CDR3 spans 14 amino acids. Trimming removed 4 bases at V and 4 bases at J, with 10 bases between.

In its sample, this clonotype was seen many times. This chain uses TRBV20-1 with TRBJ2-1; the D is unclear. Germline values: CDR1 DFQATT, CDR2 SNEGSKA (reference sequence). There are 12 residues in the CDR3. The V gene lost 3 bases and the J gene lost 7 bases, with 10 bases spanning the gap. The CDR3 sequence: CSASVLKNEQFF. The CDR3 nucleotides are TGCAGTGCTAGCGTTTTAAAGAATGAGCAGTTCTTC.

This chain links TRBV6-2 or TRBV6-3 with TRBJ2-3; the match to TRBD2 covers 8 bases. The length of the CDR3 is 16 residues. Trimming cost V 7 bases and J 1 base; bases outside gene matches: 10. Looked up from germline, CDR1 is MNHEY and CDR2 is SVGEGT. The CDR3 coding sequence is TGTGCCAGCAACCGGGAGGGGAAATTTGGCACAGATACGCAGTATTTT. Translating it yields CASNREGKFGTDTQYF.

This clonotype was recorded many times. The CDR3 loop is CASSLELAGLGSQETQYF. Here the CDR3 DNA reads TGTGCCAGCAGTTTAGAACTAGCGGGATTGGGATCCCAAGAGACCCAGTACTTC. The chain recombines TRBV28 with TRBJ2-5; 10 bases line up with TRBD2. CDR1 MDHEN and CDR2 SYDVKM come from the germline V gene. This CDR3 is 18 amino acids long. Trimming at V came to 2 bases and at J to 1 base, leaving 10 bases not matched to a gene.